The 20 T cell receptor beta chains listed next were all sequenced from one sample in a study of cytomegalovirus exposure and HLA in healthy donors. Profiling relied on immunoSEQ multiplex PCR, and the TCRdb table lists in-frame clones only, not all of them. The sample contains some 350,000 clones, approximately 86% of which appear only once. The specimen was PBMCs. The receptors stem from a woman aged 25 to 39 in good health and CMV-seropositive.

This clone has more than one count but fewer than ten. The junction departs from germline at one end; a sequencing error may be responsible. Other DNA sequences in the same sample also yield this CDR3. The CDR3 sequence: CASREGQGSNQPQHF. The CDR3, as DNA: TGTGCCAGCAGGGAAGGACAGGGCAGCAATCAGCCCCAGCATTTT. The V and J genes are TRBV2 and TRBJ1-5, with 8 bases aligning to TRBD1. The CDR3 loop spans 15 amino acids. The germline V gene has CDR1 SNHLY and CDR2 FYNNEI.

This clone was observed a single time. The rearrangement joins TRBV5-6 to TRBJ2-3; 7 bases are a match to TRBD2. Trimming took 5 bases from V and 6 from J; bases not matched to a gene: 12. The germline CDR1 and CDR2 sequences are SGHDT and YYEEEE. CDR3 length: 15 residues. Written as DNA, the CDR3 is TGTGCCAGCAGGACCCCGGGACTACTGGGGGATACGCAGTATTTT. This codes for CASRTPGLLGDTQYF.

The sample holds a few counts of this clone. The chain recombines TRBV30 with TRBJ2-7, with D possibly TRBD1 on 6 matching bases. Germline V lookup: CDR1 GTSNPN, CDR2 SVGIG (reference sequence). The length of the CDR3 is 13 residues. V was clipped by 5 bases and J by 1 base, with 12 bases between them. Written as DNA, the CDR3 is TGTGCCTGGGGAAGAGACAGGTCCTACGAGCAGTACTTC. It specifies CAWGRDRSYEQYF.

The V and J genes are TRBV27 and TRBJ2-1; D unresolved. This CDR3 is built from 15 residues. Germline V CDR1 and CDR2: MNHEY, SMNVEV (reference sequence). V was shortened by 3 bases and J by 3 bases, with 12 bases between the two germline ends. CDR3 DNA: TGTGCCAGCAGTTTGATCGGACCAAGCTACAATGAGCAGTTCTTC. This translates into CASSLIGPSYNEQFF.

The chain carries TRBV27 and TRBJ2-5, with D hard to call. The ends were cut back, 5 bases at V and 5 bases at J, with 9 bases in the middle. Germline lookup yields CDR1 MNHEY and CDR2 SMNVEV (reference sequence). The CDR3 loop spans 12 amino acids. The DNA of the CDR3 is TGTGCCAGCAGTAGTCCCCGGGAGACCCAGTACTTC. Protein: CASSSPRETQYF.

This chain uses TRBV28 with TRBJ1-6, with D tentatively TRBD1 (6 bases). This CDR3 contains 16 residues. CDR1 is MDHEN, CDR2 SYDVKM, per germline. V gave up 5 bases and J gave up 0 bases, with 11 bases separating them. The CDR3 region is CASSPQGSSYNSPLHF. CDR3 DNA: TGTGCCAGCAGTCCTCAGGGGAGCTCCTATAATTCACCCCTCCACTTT.

In nucleotides, the CDR3 is TGCAGCGTTGAATTGGGCCTGGGACTAGCGGGATATGAGCAGTTCTTC. This codes for CSVELGLGLAGYEQFF. The J gene is TRBJ2-1, the V gene TRBV29-1, with 13 bases that match TRBD2. The germline gives CDR1 SQVTM, CDR2 ANQGSEA. Losses at the gene ends were 2 bases for V and 8 bases for J; bases not matched to a gene: 9. This CDR3 spans 16 amino acids.

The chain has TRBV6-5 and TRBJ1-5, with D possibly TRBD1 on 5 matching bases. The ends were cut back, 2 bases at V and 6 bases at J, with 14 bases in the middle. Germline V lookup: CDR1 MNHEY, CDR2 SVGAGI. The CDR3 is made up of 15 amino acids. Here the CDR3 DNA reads TGTGCCAGCAGTTACGGGGCAGGGTCGTCTCAGCCCCAGCATTTT. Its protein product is CASSYGAGSSQPQHF.

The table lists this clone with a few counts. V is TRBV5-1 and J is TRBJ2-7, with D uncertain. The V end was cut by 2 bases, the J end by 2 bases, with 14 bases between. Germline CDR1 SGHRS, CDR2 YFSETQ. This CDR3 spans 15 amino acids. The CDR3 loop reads CASSFGRASTYEQYF. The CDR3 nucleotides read TGCGCCAGCAGCTTCGGTCGCGCCAGTACCTACGAGCAGTACTTC.

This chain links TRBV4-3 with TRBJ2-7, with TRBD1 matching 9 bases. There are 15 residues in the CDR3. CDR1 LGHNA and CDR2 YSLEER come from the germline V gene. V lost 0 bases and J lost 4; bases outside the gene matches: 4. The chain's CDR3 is CASSQDLGTGYEQYF. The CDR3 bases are TGCGCCAGCAGCCAAGATCTCGGGACAGGGTACGAGCAGTACTTC.

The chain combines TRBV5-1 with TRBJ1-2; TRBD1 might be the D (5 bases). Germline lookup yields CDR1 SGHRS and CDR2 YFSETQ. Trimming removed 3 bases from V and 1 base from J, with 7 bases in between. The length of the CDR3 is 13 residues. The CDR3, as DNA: TGCGCCAGCAGCTCGAGGGGTAACTATGGCTACACCTTC. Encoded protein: CASSSRGNYGYTF.

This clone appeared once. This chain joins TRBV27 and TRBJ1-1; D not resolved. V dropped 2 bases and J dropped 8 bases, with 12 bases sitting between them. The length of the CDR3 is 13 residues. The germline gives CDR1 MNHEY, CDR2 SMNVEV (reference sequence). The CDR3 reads CASSLGVTTEAFF. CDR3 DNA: TGTGCCAGCAGTTTAGGGGTTACGACCGAAGCTTTCTTT.

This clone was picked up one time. CDR3 residues: CASSEGQGLYEQYF. The CDR3 bases are TGTGCCAGCAGCGAGGGACAGGGTCTTTACGAGCAGTACTTC. The rearrangement links TRBV5-4 to TRBJ2-7; 9 bases map to TRBD1. Germline values: CDR1 SGHNT, CDR2 YYREEE (reference sequence). J lost 4 bases, V lost 4 bases, and 6 bases had no gene match. The CDR3 length is 14 residues.

Written as DNA, the CDR3 is TGTGCCAGCAGACATACTGCTAGCACAGATACGCAGTATTTT. It translates to CASRHTASTDTQYF. The chain employs TRBV7-9 and TRBJ2-3; D not resolved. V was clipped by 6 bases and J by 0 bases, with 10 bases between them. The germline CDR1 and CDR2 sequences are SEHNR and FQNEAQ (reference sequence). The CDR3 runs to 14 residues.

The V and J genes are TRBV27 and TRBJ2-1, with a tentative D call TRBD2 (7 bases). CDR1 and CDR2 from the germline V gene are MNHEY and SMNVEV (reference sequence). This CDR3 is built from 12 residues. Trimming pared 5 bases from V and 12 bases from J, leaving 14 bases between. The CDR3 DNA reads TGTGCCAGCAGTACGGGGGGCCTTGTGCAGTTCTTC. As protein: CASSTGGLVQFF.

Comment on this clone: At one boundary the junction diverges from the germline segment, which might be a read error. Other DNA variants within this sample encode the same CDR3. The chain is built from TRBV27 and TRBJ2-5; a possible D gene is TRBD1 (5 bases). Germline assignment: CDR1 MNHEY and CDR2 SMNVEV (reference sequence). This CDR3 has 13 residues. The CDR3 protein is CASSLWGGETQYF. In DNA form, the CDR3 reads TGTGCCAGCAGCTTATGGGGCGGAGAGACCCAGTACTTC.

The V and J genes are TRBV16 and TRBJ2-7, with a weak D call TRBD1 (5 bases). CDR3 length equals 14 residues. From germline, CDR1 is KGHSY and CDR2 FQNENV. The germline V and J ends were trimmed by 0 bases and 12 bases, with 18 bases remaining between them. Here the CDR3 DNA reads TGTGCCAGCAGCCAATCAATTGGGGCCGGCCGCGTGTACTTC. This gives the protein CASSQSIGAGRVYF.

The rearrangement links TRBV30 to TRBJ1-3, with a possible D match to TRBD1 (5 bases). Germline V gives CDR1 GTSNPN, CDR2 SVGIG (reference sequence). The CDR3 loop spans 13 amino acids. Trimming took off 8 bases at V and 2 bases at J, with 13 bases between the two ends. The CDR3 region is CAGDREPGNTIYF. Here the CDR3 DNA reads TGTGCCGGGGACCGAGAGCCTGGAAACACCATATATTTT. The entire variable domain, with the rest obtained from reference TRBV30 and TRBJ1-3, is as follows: SQTIHQWPATLVQPVGSPLSLECTVEGTSNPNLYWYRQAAGRGLQLLFYSVGIGQISSEVPQNLSASRPQDRQFILSSKKLLLSDSGFYLCAGDREPGNTIYFGEGSWLTVV.

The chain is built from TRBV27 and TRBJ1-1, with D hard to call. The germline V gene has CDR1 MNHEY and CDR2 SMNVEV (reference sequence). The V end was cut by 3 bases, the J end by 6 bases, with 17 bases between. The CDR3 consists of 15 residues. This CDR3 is CASSFPHDRASEAFF. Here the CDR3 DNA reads TGTGCCAGCAGTTTTCCCCATGATAGAGCCTCTGAAGCTTTCTTT.

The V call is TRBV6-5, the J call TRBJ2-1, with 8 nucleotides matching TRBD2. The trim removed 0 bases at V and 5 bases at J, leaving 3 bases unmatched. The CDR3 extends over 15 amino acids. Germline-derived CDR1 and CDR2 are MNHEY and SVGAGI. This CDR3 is CASSYSSGGHNEQFF. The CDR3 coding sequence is TGTGCCAGCAGTTACTCCAGCGGGGGCCACAATGAGCAGTTCTTC.